This T cell receptor beta chain was documented in a study of CD8 T cells in ankylosing spondylitis. Study-level points and caveats: Researchers reportedly found disease-linked clones significantly enriched in matched ankylosing spondylitis synovial fluid. It appeared that ankylosing spondylitis blood was characterized by a TCR beta motif of several highly homologous variants. Clones that were linked to disease were CD8+ and were relatively rare in peripheral blood.

The germline V gene encodes CDR1 DFQATT and CDR2 SNEGSKA (reference sequence). The CDR3 is 13 residues long. With 3 bases removed from V and 8 bases from J, the gap between germline ends came to 16 bases. Concerning this clonotype itself: Its antigen is undetermined.

Quantitative 5'-RACE with molecular barcodes generated TCR beta libraries. MiXCR, applied by TCRdb to the 5' RACE reads, yields one record per CDR3 protein. The repertoire has some 200,000 distinct CDR3 sequences, approximately 24% of them found once; the top ten carry about 6.9%. The gene calls are TRBV20-1 and TRBJ2-5; D assignment may be TRBD1 or TRBD2 (7 bases each). This clonotype originated in a male donor with ankylosing spondylitis or in good health (not recorded which). Source material: blood, either unsorted or a sorted T cell fraction (not recorded which). CDR3 sequence (DNA): TGCAGTGCTAGGACAGGGAGGGCGGCAACCCAGTACTTC. Its translation: CSARTGRAATQYF.